The rows below give T cell receptor beta chains drawn from one sample of a study of regulatory T cells in long-lasting Graves disease. TCRdb reprocessed the multiplex PCR reads via MiXCR and lists one record per CDR3 protein. The data show hundreds of thousands of distinct CDR3 sequences, with about 14% seen just once and roughly 9.7% held by the top ten. This sample was shared with a second study, whose subject was T cells in Graves' hyperthyroidism and ophthalmopathy.

The material sequenced was peripheral blood mononuclear cells (PBMCs), taken at new diagnosis, from a patient treated with antithyroid drugs. Source of these receptors: a man younger than 45 with Graves disease. CDR3s include the opening cysteine and the closing phenylalanine or tryptophan. D genes are given only for firm matches. Some rows have no size entry. The others give once, few or many, or a class for an expanded clone.

>TRBJ2-1|many|NA|TRBV12-3/TRBV12-4
CASTLEVRSNEQFF
TGTGCCAGCACCCTAGAGGTGAGGTCCAATGAGCAGTTCTTC
>TRBJ2-7|many|NA|TRBV7-9
CASSAPAGHEQYF
TGTGCCAGCAGCGCCCCCGCGGGGCACGAGCAGTACTTC
>TRBJ2-5|NA|NA|TRBV27
CASSPSEYQETQYF
TGTGCCAGCAGTCCCTCGGAGTACCAAGAGACCCAGTACTTC
>TRBJ2-1|many|TRBD2|TRBV29-1
CSVEGLAGGSSYNEQFF
TGCAGCGTTGAGGGACTAGCGGGAGGGAGCTCCTACAATGAGCAGTTCTTC
>TRBJ1-4|many|NA|TRBV9
CASSVGLGGPVEKLFF
TGTGCCAGCAGCGTAGGTCTTGGGGGGCCCGTTGAAAAACTGTTTTTT
>TRBJ2-7|few|TRBD1|TRBV18
CASSPNNWDRGNEQYF
TGTGCCAGCTCACCTAACAACTGGGACAGAGGAAACGAGCAGTACTTC
>TRBJ2-7|few|NA|TRBV18
CASGVANEQYF
TGTGCCAGCGGGGTAGCGAACGAGCAGTACTTC
>TRBJ2-7|many|NA|TRBV12-3/TRBV12-4
CASSPGGFGVYEQYF
TGTGCCAGCAGCCCCGGGGGTTTCGGGGTTTACGAGCAGTACTTC
>TRBJ1-4|many|TRBD1|TRBV12-3/TRBV12-4
CASSPGQAMDEKLFF
TGTGCCAGCAGCCCCGGACAGGCGATGGATGAAAAACTGTTTTTT
>TRBJ1-2|many|NA|TRBV20-1
CSASEDRNYGYTF
TGCAGTGCTAGCGAAGACAGAAACTATGGCTACACCTTC
>TRBJ1-4|few|NA|TRBV13
CASTRREWGREKTNEKLFF
TGTGCCAGCACGCGCCGAGAGTGGGGCAGGGAGAAAACTAATGAAAAACTGTTTTTT
>TRBJ1-4|many|TRBD1|TRBV2
CATKTGEPNEKLFF
TGTGCCACCAAGACAGGGGAACCAAATGAAAAACTGTTTTTT